The present T cell receptor (beta chain) was sequenced within a study of shared clonotypes between healthy human individuals. The overall study: Each donor's CD4 naive and CD4 memory cells filled three plates apiece, CD8 naive two, and CD8 memory one.

With 2 bases removed from V and 5 bases from J, the gap between germline ends came to 12 bases. Germline assignment: CDR1 WSHSY and CDR2 SAAADI. This CDR3 comprises 14 residues. Naive CD8 isolation took CD45RO-negative cells positively selected for CCR7 and excluded terminally differentiated effector memory CD45RA+ cells. Sequencing used immunoSEQ multiplex PCR; TCRdb keeps in-frame clones, though not all of them. The sample yields hundreds of thousands of clones, around 96% seen once. V and J are TRBV10-2 and TRBJ1-2, with TRBD1 as a possible D gene (5 bases). The sequence was obtained from a woman in her twenties or thirties in good health. The sequenced sample consisted of naive CD8+ T cells sorted from blood. The CDR3 nucleotides read TGCGCCAGCAGTGAGGGGAGGGACGATTATGGCTACACCTTC. Amino acid sequence: CASSEGRDDYGYTF.